The 32 T cell receptor beta chains below were found in one sample sequenced in a study of radiation and T cells in renal cell carcinoma. Time point meaning: blood 4 weeks post-SBRT, at nephrectomy. The treatment was: 15 Gy SBRT to primary tumor, nephrectomy 4 weeks later. Method: immunoSEQ multiplex PCR; TCRdb's copy keeps in-frame clones and lacks some. The profile covers 150,000 or so clones, with about nine tenths appearing a single time and 11% taken by the ten largest. The input for sequencing was blood, taken from a patient whose treatment included radiotherapy and nephrectomy. Receptor source: a woman in her 50s with renal cell carcinoma.

The V gene is TRBV19, the J gene TRBJ2-5; 7 bases fit TRBD2. The CDR3 is 14 amino acids. Per germline, CDR1 LNHDA and CDR2 SQIVND (reference sequence). The ends lost 3 bases at V and 10 bases at J; junction bases unmatched: 11. The CDR3 DNA sequence: TGTGCCAGTAGTATTTCTCTAGCGGATCAAAACCAGTACTTC. Amino acid sequence: CASSISLADQNQYF.

A single count supports this clone. The V gene is TRBV6-5, the J gene TRBJ1-1; D gene unclear. Trimming cost V 6 bases and J 0 bases, with 8 bases left between them. Germline CDR1 MNHEY, CDR2 SVGAGI. This CDR3 is built from 13 residues. The CDR3 sequence: CASSPTLNTEAFF. CDR3 DNA: TGTGCCAGCAGCCCGACACTGAACACTGAAGCTTTCTTT.

This chain links TRBV2 with TRBJ2-3; D may be TRBD1 or TRBD2 (5 bases each). The CDR3 spans 15 residues. The germline CDR1 and CDR2 sequences are SNHLY and FYNNEI. V dropped 6 bases and J dropped 2 bases, with 15 bases sitting between them. The CDR3 sequence is CASSRDRSNTDTQYF. CDR3 nucleotides: TGTGCCAGCAGCCGGGACCGCTCCAACACAGATACGCAGTATTTT.

The chain employs TRBV4-3 and TRBJ2-7, with TRBD1 as a possible D gene (5 bases). V gave up 0 bases and J gave up 1 base, with 10 bases separating them. The CDR3 totals 15 residues. Germline CDR1 LGHNA, CDR2 YSLEER. The DNA for the CDR3 is TGCGCCAGCAGCCAAGATACGGCAGGGTCCTACGAGCAGTACTTC. This translates into CASSQDTAGSYEQYF.

Only a few counts were recorded for this clone. This chain links TRBV9 with TRBJ1-2; a weak D match, TRBD1 (5 bases). Trimming removed 0 bases from V and 8 bases from J, with 11 bases in between. The CDR3 loop spans 13 amino acids. Germline values: CDR1 SGDLS, CDR2 YYNGEE. In DNA, the CDR3 is TGTGCCAGCAGCGTAGGAGGGGCCCTGGGCTACACCTTC. Translation gives CASSVGGALGYTF.

V gene TRBV11-2 combines with J gene TRBJ2-7, with a weak D call TRBD2 (7 bases). Looked up from germline, CDR1 is SGHAT and CDR2 is FQNNGV. Trimming removed 1 base at V and 0 bases at J, with 16 bases between. The CDR3 consists of 17 residues. CDR3 in amino acids: CASSLAVGGGSSYEQYF. The CDR3 coding sequence is TGTGCCAGCAGCTTAGCCGTCGGCGGGGGCAGCTCCTACGAGCAGTACTTC.

Regarding this clone: Other DNA sequences within the sample encode an identical CDR3. V and J are TRBV7-2 and TRBJ1-4, with D hard to call. This CDR3 spans 13 amino acids. Trimming stripped 1 base from V and 4 bases from J, with 4 bases between. The V gene's germline CDR1 is SGHTA and CDR2 FQGNSA. This CDR3 is CASSLGRNEKLFF. The CDR3 DNA follows: TGTGCCAGCAGCTTAGGTCGTAATGAAAAACTGTTTTTT.

This clone was counted once. The chain uses TRBV12-5 and TRBJ1-6; D perhaps matches TRBD1 (5 bases). CDR3 length equals 13 residues. V lost 6 bases, J lost 11 bases, and 14 bases lay in between. Germline V CDR1 and CDR2: LGHNT, FRNRAP. The CDR3 region has the DNA TGTGCTAGTGGGGGGACTCCCGGGGCACCCCTCCACTTT. As protein: CASGGTPGAPLHF.

The chain has TRBV7-8 and TRBJ1-3; D not certain. CDR3 length: 14 amino acids. Germline values: CDR1 SGHVS, CDR2 FQNEAQ. The V gene lost 4 bases and the J gene lost 5 bases, with 12 bases spanning the gap. This CDR3 reads CASSSDHVRNTIYF. CDR3 in DNA: TGTGCCAGCAGCTCGGACCACGTTCGAAACACCATATATTTT.

The CDR3 reads CASMQGVNTGELFF. The CDR3 DNA is TGTGCCAGCATGCAGGGGGTGAACACCGGGGAGCTGTTTTTT. The rearrangement uses TRBV6-1 and TRBJ2-2, with 7 bases fitting TRBD1. The length of the CDR3 is 14 residues. Germline CDR1 reads MNHNS; CDR2 reads SASEGT. Unmatched junction bases numbered 3, after V lost 7 bases and J lost 1 base.

The V and J genes are TRBV6-1 and TRBJ2-5; 9 nucleotides agree with TRBD1. Germline values: CDR1 MNHNS, CDR2 SASEGT. Trimming took 6 bases from V and 3 from J; bases not matched to a gene: 2. This CDR3 has 13 residues. CDR3 amino acids: CASRWTGEETQYF. The CDR3 coding sequence is TGTGCCAGCAGATGGACAGGGGAAGAGACCCAGTACTTC.

The genes are TRBV7-6 and TRBJ1-1, with a tentative D call TRBD1 (5 bases). The ends were cut back, 1 base at V and 3 bases at J, with 9 bases in the middle. CDR1 is SGHVS, CDR2 FNYEAQ, per germline. This CDR3 has 14 residues. The CDR3 region has the DNA TGTGCCAGCAGCTTAGAAGTAGGGGACACTGAAGCTTTCTTT. Its protein is CASSLEVGDTEAFF. Drawing the rest from reference TRBV7-6 and TRBJ1-1, the complete variable domain is GAGVSQSPRYKVTKRGQDVALRCDPISGHVSLYWYRQALGQGPEFLTYFNYEAQQDKSGLPNDRFSAERPEGSISTLTIQRTEQRDSAMYRCASSLEVGDTEAFFGQGTRLTVV.

The chain uses TRBV11-2 and TRBJ1-2, with D possibly TRBD1 on 6 matching bases. The CDR3 is made up of 14 amino acids. Deletions cut 1 base from V and 6 bases from J, with 12 bases between. Germline V gene lookup returns CDR1 SGHAT and CDR2 FQNNGV. The CDR3 here is CASSLAHGGHGYTF. The CDR3 region has the DNA TGTGCCAGCAGCTTAGCCCACGGGGGGCATGGCTACACCTTC.

This rearrangement joins TRBV11-3 to TRBJ2-3; D gene ambiguous. This CDR3 comprises 15 residues. Trimming took off 0 bases at V and 0 bases at J, with 7 bases between the two ends. Per germline, CDR1 SGHNT and CDR2 YENEEA. The CDR3 sequence: CASSLDLTSTDTQYF. The DNA for the CDR3 is TGTGCCAGCAGCTTAGATCTGACTAGCACAGATACGCAGTATTTT. The variable domain in full, with the rest retrieved from reference TRBV11-3 and TRBJ2-3, is EAGVVQSPRYKIIEKKQPVAFWCNPISGHNTLYWYLQNLGQGPELLIRYENEEAVDDSQLPKDRFSAERLKGVDSTLKIQPAELGDSAVYLCASSLDLTSTDTQYFGPGTRLTVL.

This clone came up once. The chain employs TRBV5-4 and TRBJ1-1; tentative D call: TRBD1 (6 bases). The germline CDR1 and CDR2 sequences are SGHNT and YYREEE (reference sequence). The V gene lost 2 bases and the J gene lost 2 bases, with 13 bases spanning the gap. The CDR3 consists of 15 residues. The CDR3 sequence: CASSFSGRGNTEAFF. The DNA for the CDR3 is TGTGCCAGCAGCTTTTCGGGCAGGGGCAACACTGAAGCTTTCTTT.

A single count supports this clone. Compared with germline, one end of the junction differs, possibly owing to a read error. This chain links TRBV5-6 with TRBJ1-1; D ambiguous. Germline CDR1 is SGHDT and CDR2 is YYEEEE. The CDR3 loop spans 16 amino acids. The CDR3 region has the DNA TGTGCCAGCAGCCCCGGCCCCGGACGGGTGAAGACTGAAGCTTTCTTT. It specifies CASSPGPGRVKTEAFF.

The chain uses TRBV6-5 and TRBJ1-6, with 8 bases identical to TRBD1. The germline gives CDR1 MNHEY, CDR2 SVGAGI. The CDR3 length is 15 residues. Germline trimming cut 0 bases from V and 11 bases from J; bases unmatched to any gene: 6. The CDR3 loop reads CASSYSRTGRTPLHF. The CDR3 region has the DNA TGTGCCAGCAGTTACTCGCGGACAGGGAGGACACCCCTCCACTTT.

DNA for the CDR3: TGCGCCAGCACCTCCCTGGGCCTTTCTGGAGGAGGAAACACCATATATTTT. This sequence encodes CASTSLGLSGGGNTIYF. The V gene is TRBV5-1, the J gene TRBJ1-3, with D uncertain. Trimming pared 6 bases from V and 4 bases from J, leaving 23 bases between. The CDR3 has 17 residues. CDR1 is SGHRS and CDR2 is YFSETQ in the germline V gene.

The gene calls are TRBV9 and TRBJ1-2; D remains unclear. Germline CDR1 SGDLS, CDR2 YYNGEE. The CDR3 length is 15 residues. Trimming cost V 6 bases and J 0 bases, with 15 bases left between them. CDR3 loop: CASTLRGDANYGYTF. DNA of the CDR3: TGTGCCAGCACCCTCCGCGGGGATGCTAACTATGGCTACACCTTC.

The J gene is TRBJ1-4, the V gene TRBV5-1; no reliable D call. Trimming cost V 3 bases and J 0 bases, with 6 bases left between them. The CDR3 runs 14 residues. The V gene's germline CDR1 is SGHRS and CDR2 YFSETQ. The CDR3 protein is CASSSGTTNEKLFF. The CDR3 DNA sequence: TGCGCCAGCAGCTCCGGCACAACTAATGAAAAACTGTTTTTT.

The rearrangement links TRBV7-3 to TRBJ2-1; D is possibly TRBD1 (5 bases). CDR3 length: 16 amino acids. Germline CDR1 SGHTA, CDR2 FQGTGA. V was clipped by 5 bases and J by 1 base, with 15 bases between them. The CDR3 DNA is TGTGCCAGCAGCGCCGCCGATAGGGGATCCTACAATGAGCAGTTCTTC. Protein sequence: CASSAADRGSYNEQFF.

This chain uses TRBV6-5 with TRBJ2-5; 8 bases are shared with TRBD2. Germline trimming cut 8 bases from V and 5 bases from J; bases unmatched to any gene: 10. The CDR3 sequence is 14 residues long. In germline, CDR1 is MNHEY, CDR2 SVGAGI. CDR3 DNA sequence: TGTGCCAGCGCCCCCGGGGGGGCAGGTGAGACCCAGTACTTC. It translates to CASAPGGAGETQYF.

The CDR3 DNA sequence: TGTGCCAGCAGCCCGACAGGATTTGAAGAGACCCAGTACTTC. It translates to CASSPTGFEETQYF. The V call is TRBV9, the J call TRBJ2-5; perhaps TRBD1 as D (6 bases). Trimming took off 4 bases at V and 3 bases at J, with 13 bases between the two ends. This CDR3 contains 14 residues. CDR1 is SGDLS and CDR2 is YYNGEE in the germline V gene.

This clone came up a few times. This chain connects TRBV19 to TRBJ2-3; 8 bases agree with TRBD2. Germline loops: CDR1 LNHDA, CDR2 SQIVND (reference sequence). After removal of 7 bases from V and 1 base from J, the junction contained 10 bases not matched to a gene. CDR3 length: 16 residues. The CDR3, as DNA: TGTGCCAGTAAACCTTCCCGGGGGGGCGGCACAGATACGCAGTATTTT. Encoded protein: CASKPSRGGGTDTQYF.

This sequence joins TRBV2 and TRBJ2-7, with 9 positions matching TRBD1. V trimming: 10 bases; J trimming: 3 bases; junction bases outside the gene matches: 7. This CDR3 comprises 13 residues. Germline V gene sequence: CDR1 SNHLY, CDR2 FYNNEI. The CDR3 DNA is TGTGCCACCACCCGGGACAGGGACTACGAGCAGTACTTC. This translates into CATTRDRDYEQYF.

V and J are TRBV19 and TRBJ2-5; D call uncertain. V was clipped by 0 bases and J by 5 bases, with 7 bases between them. The CDR3 totals 13 residues. CDR1 LNHDA and CDR2 SQIVND come from the germline V gene (reference sequence). The DNA for the CDR3 is TGTGCCAGTAGTATAGAAGCGTGGGAGACCCAGTACTTC. The encoded protein is CASSIEAWETQYF.

In its sample, this clone was seen once. This sequence joins TRBV2 and TRBJ2-3, with D possibly matching TRBD1 (6 bases). Trimming pared 8 bases from V and 3 bases from J, leaving 18 bases between. The CDR3 extends over 15 amino acids. CDR1 is SNHLY, CDR2 FYNNEI, per germline. CDR3 in DNA: TGTGCCAGCTCGACCTTACGGGACAATACAGATACGCAGTATTTT. Protein sequence: CASSTLRDNTDTQYF.

This rearrangement joins TRBV6-1 to TRBJ1-3; unclear D gene. Germline V gives CDR1 MNHNS, CDR2 SASEGT. The CDR3 sequence is 15 residues long. The ends were cut back, 4 bases at V and 0 bases at J, with 10 bases in the middle. The chain's CDR3 is CASSVWTGSGNTIYF. The CDR3 nucleotides read TGTGCCAGCAGTGTTTGGACGGGCTCTGGAAACACCATATATTTT.

V is TRBV2 and J is TRBJ1-1; no clear D. Germline CDR1 reads SNHLY; CDR2 reads FYNNEI. V lost 4 bases and J lost 0, with 9 bases in between. This CDR3 is 14 amino acids long. The CDR3 is CASSVNSMNTEAFF. The CDR3 DNA reads as TGTGCCAGCAGTGTGAACAGCATGAACACTGAAGCTTTCTTT.

CDR3 in amino acids: CASSYSGIAGNTIYF. The CDR3 region has the DNA TGTGCCAGCAGTTACTCGGGTATAGCTGGAAACACCATATATTTT. The gene calls are TRBV6-5 and TRBJ1-3, with D unresolved. Between the trimmed V and J ends, which lost 0 bases and 2 bases, there was a span of 8 bases. Germline-derived CDR1 and CDR2 are MNHEY and SVGAGI. The CDR3 is 15 residues long.

This clone was counted a single time. This chain uses TRBV7-8 with TRBJ2-2, with 10 bases lining up with TRBD1. With V trimmed by 5 bases and J by 1 base, 7 bases remained unmatched. The V gene's germline CDR1 is SGHVS and CDR2 FQNEAQ. The CDR3 is 17 amino acids. The CDR3 spells CASSVRGTGENTGELFF. The CDR3 DNA is TGTGCCAGCAGCGTCCGGGGGACAGGGGAGAACACCGGGGAGCTGTTTTTT.

The chain links TRBV6-5 to TRBJ2-2; D is undetermined. Trimming took off 0 bases at V and 8 bases at J, with 16 bases between the two ends. In germline, CDR1 is MNHEY, CDR2 SVGAGI. The CDR3 sequence is 16 residues long. CDR3 loop: CASSYSGWKSPGELFF. DNA for the CDR3: TGTGCCAGCAGTTACTCGGGATGGAAAAGCCCGGGGGAGCTGTTTTTT.